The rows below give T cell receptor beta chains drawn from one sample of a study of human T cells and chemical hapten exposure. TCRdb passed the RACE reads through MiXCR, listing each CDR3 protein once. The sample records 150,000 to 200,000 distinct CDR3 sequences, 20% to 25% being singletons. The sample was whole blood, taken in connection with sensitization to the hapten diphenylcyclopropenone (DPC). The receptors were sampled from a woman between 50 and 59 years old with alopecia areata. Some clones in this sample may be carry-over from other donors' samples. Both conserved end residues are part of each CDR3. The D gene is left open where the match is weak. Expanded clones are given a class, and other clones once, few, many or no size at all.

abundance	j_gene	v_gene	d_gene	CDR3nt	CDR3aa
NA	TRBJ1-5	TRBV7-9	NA	TGTGCCAGCAGCTTAGGGGACGGCAATCAGCCCCAGCATTTT	CASSLGDGNQPQHF
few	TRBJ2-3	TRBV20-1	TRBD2	TGCAGTGCTATGGGGACTAGCGGGAGCACAGATACGCAGTATTTT	CSAMGTSGSTDTQYF
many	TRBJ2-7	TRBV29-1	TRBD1	TGCAGCGTTGAAGGTGGGACAGGGAATACCTACGAGCAGTACTTC	CSVEGGTGNTYEQYF
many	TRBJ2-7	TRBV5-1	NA	TGCGCCAGCAGCCCCCGAGGAGACAGCTACGAGCAGTACTTC	CASSPRGDSYEQYF
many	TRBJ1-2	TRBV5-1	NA	TGCGCCAGCAGCTTGGTTTCGGGATATGGAAATGGCTACACCTTC	CASSLVSGYGNGYTF
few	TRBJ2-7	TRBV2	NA	TGTGCCAGCGTTACCTCCGGGACCTACGAGCAGTACTTC	CASVTSGTYEQYF
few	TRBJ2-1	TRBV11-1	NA	TGTGCCAGCAGGTCCTTTGGGGAGAGGTACAATGAGCAGTTCTTC	CASRSFGERYNEQFF
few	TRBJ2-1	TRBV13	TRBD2	TGTGCCAGCAGCTCCTTAGCGGGAAAAACCTACAATGAGCAGTTCTTC	CASSSLAGKTYNEQFF
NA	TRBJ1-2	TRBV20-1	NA	TGCAGTGCTAACTATGGCTACACCTTC	CSANYGYTF
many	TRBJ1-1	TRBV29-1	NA	TGCAGCACCAGCGTGAACACTGAAGCTTTCTTT	CSTSVNTEAFF
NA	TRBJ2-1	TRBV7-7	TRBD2	TGTGCCAGCAGCTCGGGACTAGCGGGAGCGAATGAGCAGTTCTTC	CASSSGLAGANEQFF
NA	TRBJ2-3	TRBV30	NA	TGTGCCCGGAGTGTACTACGTGCAGATACGCAGTATTTT	CARSVLRADTQYF
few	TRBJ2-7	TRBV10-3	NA	TGTGCCATCAGTGAGTACGCCGGACTGGGCGAGCAGTACTTC	CAISEYAGLGEQYF
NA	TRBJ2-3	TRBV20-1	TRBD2	TGCAGTGCTTCCGGGACTAGCGGGAGTTGGGTCACAGATACGCAGTATTTT	CSASGTSGSWVTDTQYF
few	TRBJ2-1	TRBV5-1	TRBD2	TGCGCCAGCAGCTTGGCCTCCGGGACTAGCGGGGTCTTTTACAATGAGCAGTTCTTC	CASSLASGTSGVFYNEQFF
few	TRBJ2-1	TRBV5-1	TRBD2	TGCGCCAGCAGCTTTAGCGGGACGGACTACAATGAGCAGTTCTTC	CASSFSGTDYNEQFF
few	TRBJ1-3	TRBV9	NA	TGTGCCAGCAGCGCCGCGACAGTTGTAGGCTCTGGAAACACCATATATTTT	CASSAATVVGSGNTIYF
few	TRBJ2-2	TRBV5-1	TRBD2	TGCGCCAGCTTACTAGCGGGGAACACCGGGGAGCTGTTTTTT	CASLLAGNTGELFF
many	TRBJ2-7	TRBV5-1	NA	TGCGCCAGCAGCACGGAACGGGCGTTCCACGAGCAGTACTTC	CASSTERAFHEQYF
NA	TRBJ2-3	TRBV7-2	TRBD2	TGTGCCAGCAGCTGGACTCAGCGGGGAACAGATACGCAGTATTTT	CASSWTQRGTDTQYF
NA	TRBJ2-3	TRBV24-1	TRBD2	TGTGCCACCAGTGATCGGACTAGCGGGAAAACAGATACGCAGTATTTT	CATSDRTSGKTDTQYF
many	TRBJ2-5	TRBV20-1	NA	TGCAGTGCTCGCGAGTGGACGGAGACCCAGTACTTC	CSAREWTETQYF